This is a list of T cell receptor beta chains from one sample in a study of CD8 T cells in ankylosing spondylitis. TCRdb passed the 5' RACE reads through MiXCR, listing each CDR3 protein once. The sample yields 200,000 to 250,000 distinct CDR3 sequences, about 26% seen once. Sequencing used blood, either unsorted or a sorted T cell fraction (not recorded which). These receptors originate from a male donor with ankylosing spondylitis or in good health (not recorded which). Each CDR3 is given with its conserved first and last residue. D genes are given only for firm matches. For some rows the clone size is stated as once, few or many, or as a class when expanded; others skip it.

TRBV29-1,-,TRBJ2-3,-,TGCAGCGTTGACGGGTTCACAGATACGCAGTATTTT,CSVDGFTDTQYF
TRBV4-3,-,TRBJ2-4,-,TGCGCCAGCAGCCACCAAGTGCAGGGTCGGAACATTCAGTACTTC,CASSHQVQGRNIQYF
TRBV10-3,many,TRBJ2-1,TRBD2,TGTGCCATCAGATCGGGGCCTAGCGGGAATAATGAGCAGTTCTTC,CAIRSGPSGNNEQFF
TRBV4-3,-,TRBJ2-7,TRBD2,TGCGCCAGCAGCCAAGAGGTGGCTAGCGGGAGGGCCTACGAGCAGTACTTC,CASSQEVASGRAYEQYF
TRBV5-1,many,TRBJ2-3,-,TGCGCCAGCAGCTTGGCCGGGGGAAGCACAGATACGCAGTATTTT,CASSLAGGSTDTQYF
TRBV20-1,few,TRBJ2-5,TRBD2,TGCAGTGCTAGAGATCTAGCGGGGGGACAAGAGACCCAGTACTTC,CSARDLAGGQETQYF
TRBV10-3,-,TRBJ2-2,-,TGTGCCATCAGTGCTGACAGGACCGGGGAGCTGTTTTTT,CAISADRTGELFF
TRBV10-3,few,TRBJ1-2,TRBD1,TGTGCCATCACGACCGGGACAGGGGATGGCTACACCTTC,CAITTGTGDGYTF
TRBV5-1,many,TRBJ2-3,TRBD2,TGCGCCAGCAGCTTGTGGCGGGGGAGCACAGATACGCAGTATTTT,CASSLWRGSTDTQYF
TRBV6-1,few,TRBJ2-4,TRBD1,TGTGCCAGCAGAAAAACAGGGGTTGGGATTCAGTACTTC,CASRKTGVGIQYF
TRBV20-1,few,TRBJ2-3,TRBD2,TGCAGTGCTCTCCGGTGGACTAGCGGGAGTTCAGATACGCAGTATTTT,CSALRWTSGSSDTQYF
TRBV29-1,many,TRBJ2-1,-,TGCAGCGTAAGACTACCTAGCTCCTACAATGAGCAGTTCTTC,CSVRLPSSYNEQFF
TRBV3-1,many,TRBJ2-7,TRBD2,TGTGCCAGCAGCCAGTCTACTAGCGGGGCCTACTACGAGCAGTACTTC,CASSQSTSGAYYEQYF
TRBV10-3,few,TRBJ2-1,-,TGTGCCATCAGTGACCGACTAGCCTACAATGAGCAGTTCTTC,CAISDRLAYNEQFF
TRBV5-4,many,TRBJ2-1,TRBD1,TGTGCCAGCAGCAGCGGACAGGGGAATGAGCAGTTCTTC,CASSSGQGNEQFF
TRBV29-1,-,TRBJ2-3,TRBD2,TGCAGCGTTGAGAGCGGGGGAAGCACAGATACGCAGTATTTT,CSVESGGSTDTQYF
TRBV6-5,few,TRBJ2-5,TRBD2,TGTGCCAGCACCCCCGGGGAGGGGACCCAGTACTTC,CASTPGEGTQYF
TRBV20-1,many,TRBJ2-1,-,TGCAGTGCTAAACCGACTAGTAGGGTACACAATGAGCAGTTCTTC,CSAKPTSRVHNEQFF
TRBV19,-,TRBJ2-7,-,TGTGCCAGTAGTATAGAGGGCTACGAGCAGTACTTC,CASSIEGYEQYF
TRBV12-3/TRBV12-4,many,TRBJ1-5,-,TGTGCCAGCAGTTCCAACAGGGCAAGCCAGCCCCAGCATTTT,CASSSNRASQPQHF
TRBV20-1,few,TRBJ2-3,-,TGCAGCTCCGGGGCGGGCGCTCCCCTCCCAGATACGCAGTATTTT,CSSGAGAPLPDTQYF